The clone carrying this T cell receptor beta chain was counted a few times. Its target is not known. At one of its ends the junction is not consistent with the germline gene, which may arise from a read error. Germline V gene sequence: CDR1 SEHNR, CDR2 FQNEAQ (reference sequence). The CDR3 extends over 15 amino acids. The sample is drawn from a study of cytomegalovirus exposure and HLA in healthy donors. Turning to the study itself: The roughly 670 first-cohort repertoires shared a platform with the approximately 130 validation repertoires, as reported in a later analysis. General study results and limits: Cytomegalovirus association was listed for approximately 150 TCR beta chains. The classifier reportedly diagnosed cytomegalovirus status with high specificity and sensitivity. Confirmation in vitro established that a few CMV-associated chains were specific for CMV antigens.

Sequenced by immunoSEQ multiplex PCR; TCRdb stores in-frame clones only, minus some. This sample carries some 240,000 clones, 70% to 90% of them seen once, and the ten largest clones take around 1.2%. The TCR was taken from a woman in her twenties or thirties in good health and CMV-seropositive. The material sequenced was PBMCs. This chain links TRBV7-9 with TRBJ1-2; no clear D. The chain's CDR3 is CASSLRKGAIAAIIF. DNA for the CDR3: TGTGCCAGCAGCTTAAGGAAGGGAGCGATCGCCGCTATTATCTTC. Filled out from reference TRBV7-9 and TRBJ1-2, the complete variable domain reads DTGVSQNPRHKITKRGQNVTFRCDPISEHNRLYWYRQTLGQGPEFLTYFQNEAQLEKSRLLSDRFSAERPKGSFSTLEIQRTEQGDSAMYLCASSLRKGAIAAIIFGSGTRLTVV.